This is a list of T cell receptor beta chains from one sample in a study of shared clonotypes between healthy human individuals. The assay was immunoSEQ multiplex PCR, and TCRdb's table has in-frame clones only and misses some. The sample holds 2 million to 2.5 million clones, about 94% seen once. Sequenced: naive CD4+ T cells sorted from blood. The origin of the receptors is a man between 18 and 35 years old in good health. The conserved cysteine and the conserved F or W are not part of the CDR3 here.

v_call: TRBV11-2
cdr3_length: 14
cdr3_aa: ASRRLAGGPGGELF

v_call: TRBV5-1
cdr3_length: 11
cdr3_aa: ASRWGQGTEAF

v_call: TRBV2
cdr3_length: 10
cdr3_aa: ASSFGNQPQH

v_call: TRBV18
cdr3_length: 14
cdr3_aa: ASSPPGSGSNYGYT

v_call: TRBV18
cdr3_length: 12
cdr3_aa: ASSGLQSTDTQY

v_call: TRBV11-2
cdr3_length: 11
cdr3_aa: ASSLEDWGGYT

v_call: TRBV9
cdr3_length: 14
cdr3_aa: ASSVDPSGLSYEQY

v_call: TRBV9
cdr3_length: 14
cdr3_aa: ASSPREGPGTDTQY

v_call: TRBV6-5
cdr3_length: 11
cdr3_aa: ASRPEGRREQF

v_call: TRBV7-9
cdr3_length: 13
cdr3_aa: ASSLGVAGVYEQY

v_call: TRBV5-1
cdr3_length: 13
cdr3_aa: ASSRKGAKGDTQY

v_call: TRBV6-5
cdr3_length: 11
cdr3_aa: ASSETGGPEAF

v_call: TRBV6-1
cdr3_length: 11
cdr3_aa: ASSEQGYYEQY

v_call: TRBV5-8
cdr3_length: 12
cdr3_aa: ASSLGSQDQPQH

v_call: TRBV5-1
cdr3_length: 13
cdr3_aa: ASSEGQVPSYGYT

v_call: TRBV5-6
cdr3_length: 13
cdr3_aa: ASTRGGKTNTEAF

v_call: TRBV7-2
cdr3_length: 11
cdr3_aa: ASSLARGNTIY

v_call: TRBV6-1
cdr3_length: 12
cdr3_aa: ASRDRGRGETQY

v_call: TRBV5-4
cdr3_length: 14
cdr3_aa: ASSLGGARVGNTIY

v_call: TRBV15
cdr3_length: 16
cdr3_aa: ATSRVSFVPKITYEQY

v_call: TRBV10-3
cdr3_length: 12
cdr3_aa: AIRPGQGEETQY

v_call: TRBV19
cdr3_length: 13
cdr3_aa: ASSIGHLSGNTIY

v_call: TRBV9
cdr3_length: 12
cdr3_aa: ASSPDTPTDTQY

v_call: TRBV4-3
cdr3_length: 12
cdr3_aa: ASSQDVGKETQY

v_call: TRBV30
cdr3_length: 13
cdr3_aa: AWSALAGQIYGYT

v_call: TRBV15
cdr3_length: 12
cdr3_aa: ATSRDRSDYGYT

v_call: TRBV5-4
cdr3_length: 15
cdr3_aa: ASSLVGLAGSTDTQY

v_call: TRBV2
cdr3_length: 9
cdr3_aa: ASGYTETQY

v_call: TRBV27
cdr3_length: 15
cdr3_aa: ASSSRTGGPSTDTQY

v_call: TRBV9
cdr3_length: 13
cdr3_aa: ASSVVGTSGETQY

v_call: TRBV18
cdr3_length: 12
cdr3_aa: ASSATDENTEAF

v_call: TRBV11-2
cdr3_length: 12
cdr3_aa: ASSLSGTADGYT

v_call: TRBV5-1
cdr3_length: 13
cdr3_aa: ASSTQGAGTDTQY

v_call: TRBV10-3
cdr3_length: 11
cdr3_aa: ATGLAGEHEQY

v_call: TRBV2
cdr3_length: 11
cdr3_aa: ASLGTSGYEQY

v_call: TRBV5-1
cdr3_length: 13
cdr3_aa: ASSLLGAEDNGYT

v_call: TRBV5-6
cdr3_length: 12
cdr3_aa: ASSLSWENQPQH

v_call: TRBV10-3
cdr3_length: 13
cdr3_aa: AISPGLGFTDTQY

v_call: TRBV30
cdr3_length: 15
cdr3_aa: AWRVGSKGAYNSPLH

v_call: TRBV12-5
cdr3_length: 9
cdr3_aa: ASGSPGPLF

v_call: TRBV29-1
cdr3_length: 11
cdr3_aa: SVLKDRKETQY

v_call: TRBV5-1
cdr3_length: 13
cdr3_aa: ASSLVPINTGELF

v_call: TRBV30
cdr3_length: 11
cdr3_aa: AWTPNTNTEAF

v_call: TRBV11-2
cdr3_length: 13
cdr3_aa: ASSRSGNPTDTQY

v_call: TRBV6-6
cdr3_length: 13
cdr3_aa: ASSLDRASNQPQH

v_call: TRBV4-1
cdr3_length: 12
cdr3_aa: ASSQEGAGYEQY

v_call: TRBV5-4
cdr3_length: 15
cdr3_aa: ASSLESSGRALETQY

v_call: TRBV6-1
cdr3_length: 14
cdr3_aa: ASSVPPGQGNTEAF

v_call: TRBV5-4
cdr3_length: 14
cdr3_aa: ASSLVGLASSYEQY

v_call: TRBV10-3
cdr3_length: 15
cdr3_aa: AISELSLWDSSYEQY